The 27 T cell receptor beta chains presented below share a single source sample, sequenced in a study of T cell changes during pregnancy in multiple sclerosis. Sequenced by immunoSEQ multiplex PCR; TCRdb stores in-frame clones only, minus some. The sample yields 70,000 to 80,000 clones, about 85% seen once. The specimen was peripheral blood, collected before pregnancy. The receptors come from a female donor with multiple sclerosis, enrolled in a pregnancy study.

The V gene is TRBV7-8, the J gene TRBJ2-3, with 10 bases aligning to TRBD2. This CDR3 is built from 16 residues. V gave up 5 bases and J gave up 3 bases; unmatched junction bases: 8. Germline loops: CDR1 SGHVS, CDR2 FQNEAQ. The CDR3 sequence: CASSPSGGASTDTQYF. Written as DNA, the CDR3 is TGTGCCAGCAGCCCAAGCGGGGGGGCCAGTACAGATACGCAGTATTTT.

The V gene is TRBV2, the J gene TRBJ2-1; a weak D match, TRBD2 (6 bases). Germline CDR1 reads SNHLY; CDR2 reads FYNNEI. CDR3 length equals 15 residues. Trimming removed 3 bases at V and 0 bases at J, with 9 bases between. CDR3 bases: TGTGCCAGCAGTGAGCTCGGGGGCTCCTACAATGAGCAGTTCTTC. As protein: CASSELGGSYNEQFF.

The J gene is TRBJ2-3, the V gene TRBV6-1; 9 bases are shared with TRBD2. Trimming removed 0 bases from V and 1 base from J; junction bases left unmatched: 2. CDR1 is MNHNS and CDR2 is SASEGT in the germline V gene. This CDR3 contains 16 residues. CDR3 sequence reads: CASSEARGGGTDTQYF. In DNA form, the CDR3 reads TGTGCCAGCAGTGAAGCGCGGGGGGGCGGCACAGATACGCAGTATTTT.

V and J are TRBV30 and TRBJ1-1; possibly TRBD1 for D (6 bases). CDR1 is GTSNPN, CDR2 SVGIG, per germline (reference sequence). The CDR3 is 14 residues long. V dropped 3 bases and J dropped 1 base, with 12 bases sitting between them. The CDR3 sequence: CAWSQGYENTEAFF. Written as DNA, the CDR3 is TGTGCCTGGAGCCAGGGGTACGAGAACACTGAAGCTTTCTTT.

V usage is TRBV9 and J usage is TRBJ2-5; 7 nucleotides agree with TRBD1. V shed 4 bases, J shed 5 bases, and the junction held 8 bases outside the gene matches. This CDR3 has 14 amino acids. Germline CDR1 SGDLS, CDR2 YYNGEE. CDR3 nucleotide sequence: TGTGCCAGCAGCTCCGGACAGGTATGGGAGACCCAGTACTTC. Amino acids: CASSSGQVWETQYF.

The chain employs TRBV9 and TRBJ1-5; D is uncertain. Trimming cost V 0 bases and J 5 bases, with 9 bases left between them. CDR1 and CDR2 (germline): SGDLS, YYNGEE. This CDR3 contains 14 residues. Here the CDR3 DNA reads TGTGCCAGCAGCGTAGGTACAGCACATCAGCCCCAGCATTTT. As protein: CASSVGTAHQPQHF.

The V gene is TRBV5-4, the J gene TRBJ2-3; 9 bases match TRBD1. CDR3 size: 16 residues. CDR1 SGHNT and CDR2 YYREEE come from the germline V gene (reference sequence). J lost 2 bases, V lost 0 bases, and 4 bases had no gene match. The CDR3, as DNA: TGTGCCAGCAGCTTGGCCGGGACAGGGACCACAGATACGCAGTATTTT. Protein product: CASSLAGTGTTDTQYF.

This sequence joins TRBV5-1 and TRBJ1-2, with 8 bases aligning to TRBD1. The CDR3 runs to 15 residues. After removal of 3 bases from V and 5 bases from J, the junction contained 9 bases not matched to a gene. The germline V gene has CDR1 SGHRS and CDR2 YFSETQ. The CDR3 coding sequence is TGCGCCAGCAGCTCATCCCAGGGGGCGGGATATGGCTACACCTTC. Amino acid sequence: CASSSSQGAGYGYTF.

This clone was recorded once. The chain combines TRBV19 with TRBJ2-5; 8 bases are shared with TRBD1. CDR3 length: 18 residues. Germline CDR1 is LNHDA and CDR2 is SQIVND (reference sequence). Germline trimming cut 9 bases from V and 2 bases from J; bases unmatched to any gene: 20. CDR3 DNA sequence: TGTGCCAGCCAATCCCTCGGCGGGCAGGGGGCGAAACAAGAGACCCAGTACTTC. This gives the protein CASQSLGGQGAKQETQYF.

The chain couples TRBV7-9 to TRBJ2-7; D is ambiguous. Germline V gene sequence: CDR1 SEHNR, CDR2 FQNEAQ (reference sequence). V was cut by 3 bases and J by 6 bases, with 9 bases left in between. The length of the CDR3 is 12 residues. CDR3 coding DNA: TGTGCCAGCAGCTTCACCAACGGCGAGCAGTACTTC. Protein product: CASSFTNGEQYF.

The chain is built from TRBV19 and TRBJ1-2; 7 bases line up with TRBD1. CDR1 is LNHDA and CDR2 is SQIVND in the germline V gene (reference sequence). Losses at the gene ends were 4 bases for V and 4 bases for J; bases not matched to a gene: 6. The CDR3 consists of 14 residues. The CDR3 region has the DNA TGTGCCAGTAGTACGATACAGGGGTTCTATGGCTACACCTTC. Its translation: CASSTIQGFYGYTF.

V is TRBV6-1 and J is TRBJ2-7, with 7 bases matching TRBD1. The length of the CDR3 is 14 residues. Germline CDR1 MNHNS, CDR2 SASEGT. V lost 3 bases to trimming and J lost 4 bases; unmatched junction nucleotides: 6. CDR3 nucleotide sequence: TGTGCCAGCAGTGATCTAGGGGGCGCGTACGAGCAGTACTTC. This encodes CASSDLGGAYEQYF.

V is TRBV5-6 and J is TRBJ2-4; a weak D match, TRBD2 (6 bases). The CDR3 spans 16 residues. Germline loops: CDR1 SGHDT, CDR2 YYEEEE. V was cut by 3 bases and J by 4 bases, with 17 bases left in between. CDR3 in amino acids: CASSSLTSGTKNIQYF. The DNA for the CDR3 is TGTGCCAGCAGCTCACTGACGTCCGGGACTAAAAACATTCAGTACTTC.

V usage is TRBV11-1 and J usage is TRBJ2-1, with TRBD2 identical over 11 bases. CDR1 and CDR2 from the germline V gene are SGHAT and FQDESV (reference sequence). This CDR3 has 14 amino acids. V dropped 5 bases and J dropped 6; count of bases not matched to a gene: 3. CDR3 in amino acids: CASSLGTSGNEQFF. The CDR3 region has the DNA TGTGCCAGCAGCCTAGGGACTAGCGGCAATGAGCAGTTCTTC.

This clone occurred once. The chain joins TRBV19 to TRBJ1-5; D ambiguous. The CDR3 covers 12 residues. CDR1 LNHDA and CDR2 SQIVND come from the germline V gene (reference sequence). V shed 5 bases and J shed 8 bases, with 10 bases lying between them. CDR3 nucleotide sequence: TGTGCCAGTAGTTCTCAGAACAAGCCCCAGCATTTT. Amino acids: CASSSQNKPQHF.

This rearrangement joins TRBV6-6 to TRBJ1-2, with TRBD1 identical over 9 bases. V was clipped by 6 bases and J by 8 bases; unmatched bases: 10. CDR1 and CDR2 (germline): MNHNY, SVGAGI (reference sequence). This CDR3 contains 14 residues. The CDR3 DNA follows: TGTGCCAGCAGGTCCGGGACAGGGATATTGGGCTACACCTTC. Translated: CASRSGTGILGYTF.

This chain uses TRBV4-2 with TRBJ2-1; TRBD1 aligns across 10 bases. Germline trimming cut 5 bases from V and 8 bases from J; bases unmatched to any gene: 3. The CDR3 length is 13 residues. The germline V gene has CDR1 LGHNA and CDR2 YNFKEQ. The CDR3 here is CASSGDRGHEQFF. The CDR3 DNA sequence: TGTGCCAGCAGCGGGGACAGGGGACATGAGCAGTTCTTC.

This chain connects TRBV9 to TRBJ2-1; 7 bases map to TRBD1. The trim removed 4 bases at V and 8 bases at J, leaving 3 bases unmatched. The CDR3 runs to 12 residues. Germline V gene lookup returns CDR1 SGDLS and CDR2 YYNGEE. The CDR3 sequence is CASSTGEYEQFF. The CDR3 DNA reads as TGTGCCAGCAGCACAGGGGAGTATGAGCAGTTCTTC.

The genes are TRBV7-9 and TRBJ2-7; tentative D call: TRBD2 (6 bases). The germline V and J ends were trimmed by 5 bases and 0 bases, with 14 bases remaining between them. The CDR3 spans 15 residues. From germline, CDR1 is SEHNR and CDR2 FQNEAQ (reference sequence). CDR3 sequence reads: CASSRGTVSSYEQYF. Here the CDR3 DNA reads TGTGCCAGCAGCCGCGGGACGGTAAGCTCCTACGAGCAGTACTTC.

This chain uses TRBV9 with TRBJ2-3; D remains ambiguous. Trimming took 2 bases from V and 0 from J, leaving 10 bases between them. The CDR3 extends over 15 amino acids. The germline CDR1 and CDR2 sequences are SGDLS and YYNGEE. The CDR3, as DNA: TGTGCCAGCAGCGTTTCTAGGATGAGCACAGATACGCAGTATTTT. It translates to CASSVSRMSTDTQYF.

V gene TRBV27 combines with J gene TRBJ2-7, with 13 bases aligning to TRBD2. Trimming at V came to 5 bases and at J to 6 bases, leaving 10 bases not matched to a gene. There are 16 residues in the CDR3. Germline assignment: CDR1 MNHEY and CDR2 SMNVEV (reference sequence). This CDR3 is CASSKTSGRFVAEQYF. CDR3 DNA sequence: TGTGCCAGCAGTAAGACTAGCGGGAGGTTTGTGGCCGAGCAGTACTTC.

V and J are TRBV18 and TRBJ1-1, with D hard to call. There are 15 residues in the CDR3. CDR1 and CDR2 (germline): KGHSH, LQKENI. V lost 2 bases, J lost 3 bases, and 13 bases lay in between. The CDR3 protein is CASSPGPGTDTEAFF. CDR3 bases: TGTGCCAGCTCACCAGGTCCGGGTACGGACACTGAAGCTTTCTTT. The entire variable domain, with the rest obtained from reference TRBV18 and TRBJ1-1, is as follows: NAGVMQNPRHLVRRRGQEARLRCSPMKGHSHVYWYRQLPEEGLKFMVYLQKENIIDESGMPKERFSAEFPKEGPSILRIQQVVRGDSAAYFCASSPGPGTDTEAFFGQGTRLTVV.

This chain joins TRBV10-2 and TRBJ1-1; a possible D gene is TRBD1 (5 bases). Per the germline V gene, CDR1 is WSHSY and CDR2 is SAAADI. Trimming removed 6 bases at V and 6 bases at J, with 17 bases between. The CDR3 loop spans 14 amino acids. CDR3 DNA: TGCGCCAGCAGGGACAACCCGTATAAGCCTGAAGCTTTCTTT. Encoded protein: CASRDNPYKPEAFF.

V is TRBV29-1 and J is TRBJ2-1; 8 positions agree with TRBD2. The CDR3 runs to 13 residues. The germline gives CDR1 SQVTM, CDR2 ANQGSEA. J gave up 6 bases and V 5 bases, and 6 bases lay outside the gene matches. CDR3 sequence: CSVLPGGGNEQFF. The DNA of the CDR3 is TGCAGCGTTCTGCCGGGGGGGGGCAATGAGCAGTTCTTC.

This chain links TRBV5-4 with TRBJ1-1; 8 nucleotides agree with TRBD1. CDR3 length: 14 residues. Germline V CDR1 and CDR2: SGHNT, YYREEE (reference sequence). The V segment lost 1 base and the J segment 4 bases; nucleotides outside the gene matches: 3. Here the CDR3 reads CASSLNTGGTEAFF. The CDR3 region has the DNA TGTGCCAGCAGCTTGAATACAGGGGGCACTGAAGCTTTCTTT.

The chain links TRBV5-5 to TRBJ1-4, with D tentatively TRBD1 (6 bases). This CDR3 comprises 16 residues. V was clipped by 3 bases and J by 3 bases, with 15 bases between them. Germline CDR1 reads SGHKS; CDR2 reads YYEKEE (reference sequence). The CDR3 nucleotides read TGTGCCAGCAGCTCCTGGAGGGGGGGGCCTAATGAAAAACTGTTTTTT. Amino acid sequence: CASSSWRGGPNEKLFF. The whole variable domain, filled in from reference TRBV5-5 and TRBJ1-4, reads DAGVTQSPTHLIKTRGQQVTLRCSPISGHKSVSWYQQVLGQGPQFIFQYYEKEERGRGNFPDRFSARQFPNYSSELNVNALLLGDSALYLCASSSWRGGPNEKLFFGSGTQLSVL.

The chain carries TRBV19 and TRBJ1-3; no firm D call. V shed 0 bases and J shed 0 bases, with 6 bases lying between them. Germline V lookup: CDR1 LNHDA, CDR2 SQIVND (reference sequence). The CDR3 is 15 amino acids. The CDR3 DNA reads TGTGCCAGTAGTATAGACACGAGCTCTGGAAACACCATATATTTT. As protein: CASSIDTSSGNTIYF.